This T cell receptor (beta chain) was observed in a study of blood T cell repertoires in COVID-19 (dated by TCRdb to the early 2020s). Some background on the complete study: Samples covering the acute and convalescent phases of COVID-19 were provided by collaborators in the United States, Italy and Spain. The prospective study material was composed of cDNA or gDNA derived from T cells, B-cell-depleted T cells, or PBMCs. Subjects who had been exposed to COVID-19, were actively infected with it, or had recovered from it provided the deeply sampled blood TCRbeta repertoires that made up the dataset. A freely available public database, intended as a resource for researchers studying the immune response to SARS-CoV-2, is where the repertoires were released. The samples were drawn from two sources: the first 160 participants of the ongoing ImmuneRACE study, and fewer than 1,500 subjects contributed by 6 global collaborators. A de-identified subject ID, COVID-19 status, age in years and sex were almost always included in the sample metadata. Where available, HLA class I and class II types were taken from metadata supplied by the sample provider and were not determined by assay-based typing. General conclusions and limits of the study: The quantity of clinical and demographic metadata differed by source and by participant and was supplied without curation.

In the prospective study, participants were about 18 to 95 years old, resided in about two dozen geographic areas of the United States, and were enrolled through a virtual design. In the prospective study, participants were assigned to cohorts based on the clinical history participants reported in a screening survey and a study questionnaire. Recovered participants in ImmuneRACE Cohort 3 were defined by two consecutive negative NP/OP PCR tests, clearance by a healthcare professional, or resolution of symptoms. Mobile phlebotomists in the prospective study collected whole blood, serum and a nasopharyngeal or oropharyngeal swab from every participant. Participants in the prospective study had the option to provide additional blood draws and questionnaires over a roughly 2-month period. Prospective study blood samples were shipped either frozen or at room temperature before DNA extraction. TCRbeta CDR3 regions were amplified from genomic DNA by means of the immunoSEQ Assay, a bias-controlled multiplex PCR. In the authors' own workflow: Within the assay, amplification of reference gene primers was used to estimate how many nucleated cells each sample contained. To quantify the absolute abundance of each unique TCRbeta CDR3 rearrangement, sequence reads were collapsed and filtered. Productive Simpson clonality was computed per sample as the square root of Simpson's diversity index over productive rearrangements. TCRdb re-hosts the immuneACCESS table, in-frame sequences only. Its copies lack some clones; in the studies checked, an unresolved V gene accounts for under half of them, and the cause for the rest is not known. V and J calls and clone size are given by that table; D and trimming were obtained from the DNA. For this sample the table gives a few hundred thousand clones, of which roughly 90% were detected only once. Together, the top ten hold about 18% of the sample.

With respect to this clone: Its antigen is not yet known. No much larger clonotype is one base removed from it; base qualities were not supplied.

The trim is 3 bases for V and 0 bases for J, with a gap of 15 bases between the germline ends. As encoded in the germline V gene (reference sequence), CDR1 is MNHEY while CDR2 is SMNVEV. Spanning cysteine to phenylalanine, the CDR3 consists of 16 amino acids. Only the CDR3 portion is preserved as DNA: 48 bases, with reading frame beginning at the first base. The material sequenced was PBMCs or T cells enriched from blood (not recorded which). The chain is assembled from TRBV27 and TRBJ2-7; possibly the D gene is TRBD2, per 5 matching bases. This TCR derives from a woman in her thirties who had recovered from COVID-19. CDR3 region: CASSFSLASSSYEQYF. The DNA sequence is TGTGCCAGCAGTTTTTCTTTAGCGAGTAGCTCCTACGAGCAGTACTTC.